The rows below give T cell receptor beta chains drawn from one sample of a study of cytomegalovirus exposure and HLA in healthy donors. The data were produced by immunoSEQ multiplex PCR, yet TCRdb's version contains in-frame clones alone and is incomplete. The sample includes about 240,000 clones, 86% of them seen just once. Sequenced sample: PBMCs. The receptors shown here come from a young woman in good health and CMV-seropositive. The CDR3 runs from the conserved cysteine through the conserved F or W. The D gene is left open where the match is weak. The listing skips clone size in some rows; elsewhere it reads once, few, many or a size class.

d_gene	abundance	j_gene	v_gene	CDR3aa	CDR3nt
-	-	TRBJ1-2	TRBV2	CASSGRTEFHYGYTF	TGTGCCAGCAGTGGGAGGACGGAGTTTCATTATGGCTACACCTTC
-	-	TRBJ2-7	TRBV7-6	CASSQKEGDGPYEQYF	TGTGCCAGCAGCCAAAAGGAGGGAGACGGTCCCTACGAGCAGTACTTC
-	-	TRBJ2-7	TRBV28	CASSLLLRNYEQYF	TGTGCCAGCAGTTTGCTGCTCAGGAACTACGAGCAGTACTTC
TRBD2	-	TRBJ2-7	TRBV7-9	CASSLELSGTLYEQYF	TGTGCCAGCAGCTTAGAGTTGAGCGGGACCCTCTACGAGCAGTACTTC
TRBD2	-	TRBJ2-1	TRBV9	CASSVDRREGAYNEQFF	TGTGCCAGCAGCGTAGACCGGCGGGAGGGGGCCTACAATGAGCAGTTCTTC
TRBD1	-	TRBJ1-1	TRBV5-1	CASSQGTGGFNTEAFF	TGCGCCAGCAGCCAAGGGACAGGGGGCTTTAACACTGAAGCTTTCTTT
-	once	TRBJ2-7	TRBV6-6	CASSYSEGTTYEQYF	TGTGCCAGCAGTTACTCGGAGGGAACCACCTACGAGCAGTACTTC
-	-	TRBJ2-3	TRBV5-1	CASSSGLAAIDTQYF	TGCGCCAGCAGCTCGGGACTGGCGGCTATAGATACGCAGTATTTT
-	-	TRBJ2-7	TRBV28	CASSFRGLDSYEQYF	TGTGCCAGCAGTTTTAGGGGATTGGACTCCTACGAGCAGTACTTC
-	-	TRBJ1-3	TRBV29-1	CSVEDRQGSGNTIYF	TGCAGCGTTGAAGATCGTCAGGGGTCTGGAAACACCATATATTTT
-	-	TRBJ2-5	TRBV5-1	CASSTRRGTNSATLETQYF	TGCGCCAGCAGTACCCGGAGGGGGACTAACTCTGCGACACTCGAGACCCAGTACTTC
TRBD2	-	TRBJ2-2	TRBV5-1	CASSSLAGPSGTGELFF	TGCGCCAGCAGCTCCTTAGCGGGGCCCTCGGGCACCGGGGAGCTGTTTTTT
TRBD2	-	TRBJ2-3	TRBV28	CASRPPSGNTDTQYF	TGTGCCAGCAGGCCGCCTAGCGGGAACACAGATACGCAGTATTTT
TRBD2	once	TRBJ2-1	TRBV29-1	CSVTRGTSGLNEQFF	TGCAGCGTCACCCGGGGGACTAGCGGTCTCAATGAGCAGTTCTTC
-	-	TRBJ1-1	TRBV4-2	CASSQEGQMNTEAFF	TGTGCCAGCAGCCAAGAGGGACAAATGAACACTGAAGCTTTCTTT
-	-	TRBJ1-5	TRBV28	CASIPRAGSNQPQHF	TGTGCCAGCATTCCTCGGGCGGGGAGCAATCAGCCCCAGCATTTT
-	-	TRBJ2-3	TRBV30	CAWSALTVGTDTQYF	TGTGCCTGGAGTGCTTTAACGGTGGGCACAGATACGCAGTATTTT
TRBD1	-	TRBJ1-2	TRBV28	CASRRPGQGKGGYTF	TGTGCCAGCAGACGTCCGGGACAGGGTAAAGGGGGCTACACCTTC
TRBD1	-	TRBJ2-6	TRBV2	CASSEYVRQGVSGANVLTF	TGTGCCAGCAGTGAATATGTCCGACAGGGGGTCTCTGGGGCCAACGTCCTGACTTTC
-	-	TRBJ1-2	TRBV6-5	CASSGHVLDGYTF	TGTGCCAGCAGCGGACACGTTCTGGATGGCTACACCTTC
TRBD2	once	TRBJ2-1	TRBV7-2	CASSWAGGEQFF	TGTGCCAGCAGCTGGGCGGGGGGTGAGCAGTTCTTC
-	-	TRBJ2-7	TRBV11-3	CASSPRSSYEQYF	TGTGCCAGCAGCCCGAGGAGCTCCTACGAGCAGTACTTC
TRBD2	-	TRBJ2-7	TRBV4-1	CASSLEPSRTSGGFYEQYF	TGCGCCAGCAGCCTAGAGCCATCAAGGACTAGCGGGGGATTCTACGAGCAGTACTTC
-	-	TRBJ2-7	TRBV11-2	CASSLYRGYEEQYF	TGTGCCAGCAGCCTTTACCGGGGGTATGAGGAGCAGTACTTC
-	once	TRBJ1-2	TRBV4-2	CASSLGGGAQGYTF	TGTGCCAGCAGCCTAGGGGGAGGGGCGCAGGGCTACACCTTC
TRBD2	-	TRBJ2-1	TRBV27	CASSRAGTRNNEQFF	TGTGCCAGCAGTCGAGCCGGGACTAGAAACAATGAGCAGTTCTTC
-	-	TRBJ2-7	TRBV5-1	CASSLAAPRDEQYF	TGCGCCAGCAGCTTGGCGGCCCCTCGGGACGAGCAGTACTTC